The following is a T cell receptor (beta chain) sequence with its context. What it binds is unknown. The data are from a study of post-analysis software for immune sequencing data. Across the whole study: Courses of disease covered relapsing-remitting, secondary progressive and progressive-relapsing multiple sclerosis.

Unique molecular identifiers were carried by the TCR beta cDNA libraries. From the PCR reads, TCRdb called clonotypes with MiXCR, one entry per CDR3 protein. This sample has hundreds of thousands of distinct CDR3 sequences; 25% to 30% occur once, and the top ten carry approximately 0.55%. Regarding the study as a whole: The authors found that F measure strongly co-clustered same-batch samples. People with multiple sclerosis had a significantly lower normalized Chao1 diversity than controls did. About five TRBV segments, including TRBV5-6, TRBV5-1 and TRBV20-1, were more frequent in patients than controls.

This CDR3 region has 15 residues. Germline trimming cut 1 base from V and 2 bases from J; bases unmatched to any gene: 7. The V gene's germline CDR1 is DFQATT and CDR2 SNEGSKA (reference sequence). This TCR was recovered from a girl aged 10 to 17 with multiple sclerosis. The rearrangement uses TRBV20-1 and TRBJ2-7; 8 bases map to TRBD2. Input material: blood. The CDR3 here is CSARGLAGHPYEQYF. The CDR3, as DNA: TGCAGTGCTAGAGGGCTAGCGGGTCATCCCTACGAGCAGTACTTC.